This T cell receptor beta chain came from a study of blood T cell repertoires in COVID-19. Study-wide background: Nucleic acid was either cDNA or gDNA, and it came from T cells, B-cell-depleted T cells, or PBMCs.

CDR1 ENHRY and CDR2 SYGVKD come from the germline V gene. The CDR3 has 16 amino acids. The junction had 9 bases not matched to a gene; V was cut back by 7 bases and J by 2 bases. Profiled with immunoSEQ multiplex PCR; TCRdb holds only in-frame clones, not every one. This sample has about 45,000 clones, with 80% found just once. The gene calls are TRBV10-3 and TRBJ1-3; 9 bases fit TRBD1. The clonotype comes from a man between 65 and 80 years old with acute or convalescent COVID-19. Sequencing used peripheral blood. The CDR3 DNA sequence: TGTGCCATCACGTCGACAGGGGGTCTAGCTGGAAACACCATATATTTT. Encoded protein: CAITSTGGLAGNTIYF.